The source of this TCR beta chain is a study of CD8 T cells in Susac syndrome. From germline, CDR1 is SEHNR and CDR2 FQNEAQ (reference sequence). The CDR3 length is 15 residues. Trimming pared 5 bases from V and 1 base from J, leaving 11 bases between. An input of roughly 0.5 to 1 ug of RNA was subjected to reverse transcription using random hexamers. The CDR3 of TCR beta was amplified by immunoSEQ multiplex PCR across 54 Vbeta and 13 Jbeta. TCRdb reprocessed the immunoSEQ multiplex PCR reads with MiXCR, giving one entry per CDR3 protein. The sample carries some 100,000 distinct CDR3 sequences, around 90% recorded once. As controls, healthy donors matched for age and sex were used. CD8+ and CD4+ T cells were negatively isolated; TEMRA cells were FACS-enriched.

This clonotype originated in a human donor in good health. The specimen sequenced was CD8+ T cells from PBMCs. The chain couples TRBV7-9 to TRBJ2-2, with D possibly being TRBD2 (6 bases). CDR3 sequence reads: CASSTLALNTGELFF. The CDR3 DNA is TGTGCCAGCAGCACCCTAGCGTTGAACACCGGGGAGCTGTTTTTT.